The 8 T cell receptor beta chains presented below share a single source sample, sequenced in a study of breast tumors, draining lymph nodes, adjacent tissues. TCRdb re-called the multiplex PCR reads through MiXCR, storing one row per CDR3 protein. Found here are about 220,000 distinct CDR3 sequences, about 34% of them singletons; the top ten hold about 3.9%. Samples came from axillary lymph nodes draining the breast cancer. Material for sequencing was axillary lymph node tissue. The receptors derive from a female donor with breast cancer. Some clones in this sample may be carry-over from other donors' samples.

The V and J genes are TRBV3-1 and TRBJ2-3, with 9 bases matching TRBD2. CDR3 length: 18 residues. Germline trimming cut 0 bases from V and 6 bases from J; bases unmatched to any gene: 13. Germline loops: CDR1 LGHDT, CDR2 YNNKEL (reference sequence). This CDR3 reads CASSQDQNRGGGADTQYF. The CDR3 nucleotides are TGTGCCAGCAGCCAAGATCAGAATCGGGGCGGGGGGGCGGATACGCAGTATTTT.

The chain uses TRBV3-1 and TRBJ1-4, with a possible D match to TRBD1 (6 bases). CDR1 and CDR2 (germline): LGHDT, YNNKEL (reference sequence). This CDR3 is 14 amino acids long. With 3 bases removed from V and 8 bases from J, the gap between germline ends came to 13 bases. The CDR3 sequence is CASSQRQVQEKLFF. CDR3 in DNA: TGTGCCAGCAGCCAGAGACAGGTACAGGAAAAACTGTTTTTT.

About this clonotype itself: With a much larger clone just one base away, this may be a read error. V gene TRBV12-3 or TRBV12-4 combines with J gene TRBJ2-1; 14 nucleotides line up with TRBD2. This CDR3 region has 15 residues. Unmatched junction bases numbered 7, after V lost 8 bases and J lost 7 bases. The CDR3 spells CASCETSGGANEQFF. The CDR3 bases are TGTGCCAGCTGTGAGACTAGCGGGGGGGCGAATGAGCAGTTCTTC.

This clonotype was seen repeatedly, ten times or more. J is TRBJ2-7 and V is TRBV5-1; 11 bases are a match to TRBD2. The germline CDR1 and CDR2 sequences are SGHRS and YFSETQ. The CDR3 consists of 16 residues. Trimming took 0 bases from V and 2 from J; bases not matched to a gene: 4. CDR3 DNA: TGCGCCAGCAGCTTGGTTGGTAGCGGGAGGGCCTACGAGCAGTACTTC. Its protein product is CASSLVGSGRAYEQYF.

The chain uses TRBV7-8 and TRBJ1-2; D ambiguous. The CDR3 has 10 residues. Germline V CDR1 and CDR2: SGHVS, FQNEAQ. The V gene lost 2 bases and the J gene lost 9 bases, with 4 bases spanning the gap. The CDR3 DNA follows: TGTGCCAGCAGCTTATTTAGCTACACCTTC. It translates to CASSLFSYTF.

Regarding this clonotype: A much larger clone differs from this one at a single base, so this may be a read error. The chain's CDR3 is CASFPTSGPYEQYF. CDR3 bases: TGTGCCAGTTTCCCGACTAGCGGTCCCTACGAGCAGTACTTC. This chain uses TRBV6-5 with TRBJ2-7; TRBD2 matches 9 bases. The CDR3 runs 14 residues. Germline V gives CDR1 MNHEY, CDR2 SVGAGI. J was trimmed by 2 bases and V by 9 bases; bases with no gene match: 8.

Note on this clonotype: Just one base apart from a much larger clone, this may be a read error. The genes are TRBV7-2 and TRBJ2-5; D is uncertain. The length of the CDR3 is 14 residues. Germline V gene data show CDR1 as SGHTA and CDR2 as FQGNSA. CDR3 DNA: TGTGCCAGCAGCTTGGTTGCAAAACAAGGGACCCAGTACTTC. It codes for CASSLVAKQGTQYF.

In its sample, this clonotype was seen many times. The chain uses TRBV20-1 and TRBJ2-1; maybe TRBD1 (5 bases). V shed 7 bases and J shed 6 bases, with 10 bases lying between them. Germline lookup yields CDR1 DFQATT and CDR2 SNEGSKA (reference sequence). CDR3 length: 11 residues. In DNA, the CDR3 is TGCAGTGTGTCAAGGGGCAATGAGCAGTTCTTC. It specifies CSVSRGNEQFF.